This TCR beta chain appears in the sequencing data of a study of graft-versus-host responses after intestinal transplantation. Data came from immunoSEQ multiplex PCR; TCRdb stores just in-frame clones and leaves some out. The data show 90,000 to 95,000 clones, with over 85% seen just once and over 0.45% held by the top ten. The CDR3 loop spans 12 amino acids. Germline V gene data show CDR1 as GTSNPN and CDR2 as SVGIG (reference sequence). Trimming pared 1 base from V and 2 bases from J, leaving 6 bases between. Notes on this clone: The antigen is undetermined.

This sequence originates from a human donor who received an intestinal transplant. The sample was unstimulated CD8+ T cells sorted from spleen or lymph node cells, taken before intestinal transplant. This chain uses TRBV30 with TRBJ2-7; D gene unclear. The chain's CDR3 is CAWSALTYEQYF. The CDR3, as DNA: TGTGCCTGGAGTGCTTTAACCTACGAGCAGTACTTC.